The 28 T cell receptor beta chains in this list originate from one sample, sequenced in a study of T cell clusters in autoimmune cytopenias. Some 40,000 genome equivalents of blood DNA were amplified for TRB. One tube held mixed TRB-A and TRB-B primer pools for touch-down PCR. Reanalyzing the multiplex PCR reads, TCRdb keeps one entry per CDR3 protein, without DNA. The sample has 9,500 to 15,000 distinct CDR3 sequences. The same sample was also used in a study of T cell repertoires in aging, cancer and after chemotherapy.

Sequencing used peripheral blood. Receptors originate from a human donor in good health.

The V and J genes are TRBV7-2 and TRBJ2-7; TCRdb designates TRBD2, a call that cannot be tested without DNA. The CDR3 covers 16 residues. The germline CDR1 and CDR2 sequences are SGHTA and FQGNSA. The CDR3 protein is CASSRSTSGVSYEQYF. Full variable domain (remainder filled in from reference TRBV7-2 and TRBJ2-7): GAGVSQSPSNKVTEKGKDVELRCDPISGHTALYWYRQSLGQGLEFLIYFQGNSAPDKSGLPSDRFSAERTGGSVSTLTIQRTQQEDSAVYLCASSRSTSGVSYEQYFGPGTRLTVT.

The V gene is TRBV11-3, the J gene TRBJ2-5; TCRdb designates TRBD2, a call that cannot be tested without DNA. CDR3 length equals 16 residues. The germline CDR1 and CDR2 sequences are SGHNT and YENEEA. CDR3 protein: CASSLTSGGAWETQYF. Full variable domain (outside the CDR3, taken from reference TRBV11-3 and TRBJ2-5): EAGVVQSPRYKIIEKKQPVAFWCNPISGHNTLYWYLQNLGQGPELLIRYENEEAVDDSQLPKDRFSAERLKGVDSTLKIQPAELGDSAVYLCASSLTSGGAWETQYFGPGTRLLVL.

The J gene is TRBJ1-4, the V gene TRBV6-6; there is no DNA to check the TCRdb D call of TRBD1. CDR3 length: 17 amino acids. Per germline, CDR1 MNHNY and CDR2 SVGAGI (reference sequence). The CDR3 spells CASSYPKSGTGDEKLFF.

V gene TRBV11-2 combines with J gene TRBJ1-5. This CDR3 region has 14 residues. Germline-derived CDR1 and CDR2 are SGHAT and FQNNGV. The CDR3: CASSLGARDLPQHF.

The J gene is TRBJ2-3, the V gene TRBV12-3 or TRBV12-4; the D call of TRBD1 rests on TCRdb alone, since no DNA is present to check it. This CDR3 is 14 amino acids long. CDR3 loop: CASSSLSRVETQYF.

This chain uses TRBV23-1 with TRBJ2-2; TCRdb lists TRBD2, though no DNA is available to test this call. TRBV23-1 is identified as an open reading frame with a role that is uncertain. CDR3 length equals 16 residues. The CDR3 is CASSPQGRPPGGELFF.

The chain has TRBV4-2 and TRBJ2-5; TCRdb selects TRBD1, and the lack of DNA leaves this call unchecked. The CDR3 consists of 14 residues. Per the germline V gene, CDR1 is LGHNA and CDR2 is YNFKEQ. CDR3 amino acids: CASSHAGGLETQYF.

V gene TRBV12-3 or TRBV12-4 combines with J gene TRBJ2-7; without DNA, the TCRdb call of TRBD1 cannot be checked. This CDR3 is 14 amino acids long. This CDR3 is CASSPPRVLNEQYF.

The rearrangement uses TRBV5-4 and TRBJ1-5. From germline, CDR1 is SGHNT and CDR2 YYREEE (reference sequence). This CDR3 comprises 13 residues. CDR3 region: CASSPDGNQPQHF.

This CDR3 reads CATSDLGQGAPGNTIYF. This rearrangement joins TRBV24-1 to TRBJ1-3; TCRdb selects TRBD1, and the lack of DNA leaves this call unchecked. This CDR3 contains 17 residues. The germline CDR1 and CDR2 sequences are KGHDR and SFDVKD.

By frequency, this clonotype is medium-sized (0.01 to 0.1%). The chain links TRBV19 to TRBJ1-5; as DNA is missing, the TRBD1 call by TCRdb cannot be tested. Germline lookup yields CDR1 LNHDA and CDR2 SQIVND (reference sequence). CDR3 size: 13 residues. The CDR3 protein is CASSTVPGQPQHF. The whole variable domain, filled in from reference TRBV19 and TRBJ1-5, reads DGGITQSPKYLFRKEGQNVTLSCEQNLNHDAMYWYRQDPGQGLRLIYYSQIVNDFQKGDIAEGYSVSREKKESFPLTVTSAQKNPTAFYLCASSTVPGQPQHFGDGTRLSIL.

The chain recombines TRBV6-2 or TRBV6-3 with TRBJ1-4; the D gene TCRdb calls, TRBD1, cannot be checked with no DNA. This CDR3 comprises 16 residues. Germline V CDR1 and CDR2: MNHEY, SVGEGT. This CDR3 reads CASSRGQTGVTEKLFF.

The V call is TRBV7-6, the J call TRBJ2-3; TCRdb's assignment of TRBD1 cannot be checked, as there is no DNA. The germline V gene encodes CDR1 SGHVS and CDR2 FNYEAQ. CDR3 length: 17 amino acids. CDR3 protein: CASSLEGTGGAADTQYF.

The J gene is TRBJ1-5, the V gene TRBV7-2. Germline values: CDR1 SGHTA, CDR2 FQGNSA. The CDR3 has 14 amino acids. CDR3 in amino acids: CASSLASSFQPQHF.

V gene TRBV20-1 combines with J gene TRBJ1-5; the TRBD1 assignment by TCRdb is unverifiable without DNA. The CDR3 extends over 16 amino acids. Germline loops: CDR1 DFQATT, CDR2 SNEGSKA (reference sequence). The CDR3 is CSAENSGTGGSQPQHF.

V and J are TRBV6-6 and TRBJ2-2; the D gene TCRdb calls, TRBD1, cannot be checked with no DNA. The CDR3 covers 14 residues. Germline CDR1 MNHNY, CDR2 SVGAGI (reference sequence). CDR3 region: CASTADRNTGELFF.

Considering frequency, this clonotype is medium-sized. CDR3 protein: CASSLMVTGELFF. V and J are TRBV12-3 or TRBV12-4 and TRBJ2-2. This CDR3 is 13 amino acids long.

The CDR3 loop is CSAPRQGFQAFF. The chain couples TRBV20-1 to TRBJ1-1; checking the TCRdb D call of TRBD1 is not possible without DNA. The germline V gene encodes CDR1 DFQATT and CDR2 SNEGSKA (reference sequence). This CDR3 is 12 amino acids long.

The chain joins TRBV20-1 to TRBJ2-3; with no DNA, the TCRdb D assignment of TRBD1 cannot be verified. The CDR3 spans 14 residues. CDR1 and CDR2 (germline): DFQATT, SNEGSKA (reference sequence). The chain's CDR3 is CSAKGGGGTDTQYF.

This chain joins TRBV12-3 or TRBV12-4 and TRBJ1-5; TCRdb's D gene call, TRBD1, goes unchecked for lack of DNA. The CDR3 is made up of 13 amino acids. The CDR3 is CASSYGNNQPQHF.

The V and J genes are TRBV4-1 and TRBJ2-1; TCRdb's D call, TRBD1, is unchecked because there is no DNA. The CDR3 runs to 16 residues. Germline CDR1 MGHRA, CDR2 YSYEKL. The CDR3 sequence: CASSHAQVADYNEQFF.

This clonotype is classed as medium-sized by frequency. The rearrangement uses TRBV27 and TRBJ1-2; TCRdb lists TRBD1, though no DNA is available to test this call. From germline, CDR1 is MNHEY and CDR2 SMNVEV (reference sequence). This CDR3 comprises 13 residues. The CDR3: CASSLQKGYGYTF.

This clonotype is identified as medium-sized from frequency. CDR3 sequence: CASSLVAGGADTQYF. This chain uses TRBV7-2 with TRBJ2-3; TCRdb calls TRBD2, which cannot be checked without DNA. Per the germline V gene, CDR1 is SGHTA and CDR2 is FQGNSA. This CDR3 is 15 amino acids long.

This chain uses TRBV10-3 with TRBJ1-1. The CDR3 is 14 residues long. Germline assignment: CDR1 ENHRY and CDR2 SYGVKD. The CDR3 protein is CAISELAGNTEAFF.

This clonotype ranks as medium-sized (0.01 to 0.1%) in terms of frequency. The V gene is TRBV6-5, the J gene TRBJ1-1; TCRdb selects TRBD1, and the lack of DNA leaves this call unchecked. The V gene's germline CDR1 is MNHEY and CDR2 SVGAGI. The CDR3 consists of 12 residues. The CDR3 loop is CASSYSQGEAFF.

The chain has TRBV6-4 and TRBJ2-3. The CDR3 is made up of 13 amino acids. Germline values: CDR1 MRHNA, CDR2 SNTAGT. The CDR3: CASSVTSTDTQYF.

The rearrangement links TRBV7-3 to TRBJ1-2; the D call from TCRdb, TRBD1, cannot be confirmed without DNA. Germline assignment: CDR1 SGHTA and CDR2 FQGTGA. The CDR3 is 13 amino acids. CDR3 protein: CASSPGQGLGYTF.

CDR3 amino acids: CASSLVSRGPETYNSPLHF. V and J are TRBV5-6 and TRBJ1-6; the TCRdb D gene call, TRBD1, has no DNA to confirm it. The CDR3 runs 19 residues. CDR1 is SGHDT, CDR2 YYEEEE, per germline.